The clone carrying this T cell receptor (beta chain) occurred many times. Its antigen is currently unknown. Mouse names are used for the genes. The read terminates 4 residues ahead of where the CDR3 ends, so the germline J gene completes it. The data are from a study of CD8+ T cells in alopecia areata. For the study at large: Female C3H/HeJ mice aged about 7-11 weeks received skin from approximately 6-13-month-old C3H/HeJ donors with spontaneous alopecia. Study-wide points: Mice gave a clearer picture of TCR sharing than patients did, possibly for HLA-related reasons. Higher clonality was seen in lesional scalp than in normal scalp, especially in alopecia totalis/universalis.

J gave up 0 bases and V 3 bases, and 6 bases lay outside the gene matches. This CDR3 contains 15 residues. Germline assignment: CDR1 GKSSPN and CDR2 SITVG. The sequencing template was cDNA reverse transcribed from extracted RNA. Data came from immunoSEQ multiplex PCR; TCRdb stores just in-frame clones and leaves some out. The data list roughly 1,300 clones, none observed once; about two fifths falls to the top ten. This clonotype was obtained from a C3H/HeJ mouse with alopecia areata. MHC haplotype of the mouse line: H2-k. Sequencing used lesional skin. The rearrangement uses TRBV31 and TRBJ2-7; the match to TRBD2 covers 9 bases. The covered CDR3 bases are TGTGCCTGGAGCGGCCTGGGGGGGAGCTCCTAT. Translated: CAWSGLGGSSY. The entire CDR3 protein is CAWSGLGGSSYEQYF.